Shown below are 11 T cell receptor beta chains from a single sample sequenced in a study of cytomegalovirus exposure and HLA in healthy donors. The PCR was carried out with 60 Vbeta primers and 13 Jbeta primers. Data came from immunoSEQ multiplex PCR; TCRdb stores just in-frame clones and leaves some out. The sample holds some 130,000 clones, 70% to 90% seen once. Material: PBMCs. The receptors come from a woman aged 40 to 55 in good health and CMV-seropositive.

The CDR3 loop is CASSFTFGGSGETQYF. The CDR3 DNA follows: TGCGCCAGCAGCTTCACCTTCGGCGGGAGCGGGGAGACCCAGTACTTC. This chain links TRBV5-1 with TRBJ2-5; 7 nucleotides agree with TRBD2. CDR1 is SGHRS and CDR2 is YFSETQ in the germline V gene. The V gene end was trimmed by 2 bases and the J gene end by 5 bases; junction bases not matched to a gene: 12. The CDR3 runs to 16 residues.

The J gene is TRBJ2-1, the V gene TRBV28; D is ambiguous. Trimming took off 7 bases at V and 4 bases at J, with 11 bases between the two ends. The V gene's germline CDR1 is MDHEN and CDR2 SYDVKM. The CDR3 contains 13 residues. The CDR3 bases are TGTGCCAGCATAGGTGGAGCGTACAATGAGCAGTTCTTC. This gives the protein CASIGGAYNEQFF.

J is TRBJ1-2 and V is TRBV7-2; D uncertain. The germline gives CDR1 SGHTA, CDR2 FQGNSA. Deletions cut 5 bases from V and 7 bases from J, with 17 bases between. This CDR3 has 14 amino acids. CDR3 coding DNA: TGTGCCAGCAGCCAGGCAGTGGCACCTACTGGCTACACCTTC. Protein sequence: CASSQAVAPTGYTF. The whole variable domain, remainder taken from reference TRBV7-2 and TRBJ1-2, is GAGVSQSPSNKVTEKGKDVELRCDPISGHTALYWYRQSLGQGLEFLIYFQGNSAPDKSGLPSDRFSAERTGGSVSTLTIQRTQQEDSAVYLCASSQAVAPTGYTFGSGTRLTVV.

This sequence joins TRBV10-3 and TRBJ1-6; 7 positions agree with TRBD1. The length of the CDR3 is 16 residues. J gave up 0 bases and V 6 bases, and 5 bases lay outside the gene matches. Germline V gives CDR1 ENHRY, CDR2 SYGVKD. The CDR3, as DNA: TGTGCCATCAGGGGACAGTCTAGCTCCTATAATTCACCCCTCCACTTT. It translates to CAIRGQSSSYNSPLHF.

The chain has TRBV19 and TRBJ1-5; 8 nucleotides agree with TRBD1. The J segment lost 2 bases and the V segment lost 6 bases, leaving 9 bases of the junction unmatched. Germline V lookup: CDR1 LNHDA, CDR2 SQIVND (reference sequence). There are 16 residues in the CDR3. The CDR3 loop is CASSLGQGRGNQPQHF. CDR3 DNA sequence: TGTGCCAGTAGCCTTGGACAGGGACGGGGCAATCAGCCCCAGCATTTT.

Written as DNA, the CDR3 is TGTGCCAGTAGTCCTCGGCGGTCCCGGTCCTACGAGCAGTACTTC. Translating gives CASSPRRSRSYEQYF. V is TRBV19 and J is TRBJ2-7; D gene uncertain. This CDR3 comprises 15 residues. Germline CDR1 and CDR2: LNHDA and SQIVND (reference sequence). V shed 5 bases and J shed 1 base, with 15 bases lying between them.

The chain combines TRBV7-9 with TRBJ1-2; D is perhaps TRBD1 (6 bases). CDR3 length equals 14 residues. V was pared by 1 base and J by 4 bases, with 10 bases between. Germline V lookup: CDR1 SEHNR, CDR2 FQNEAQ (reference sequence). This CDR3 is CASSLGGGGYGYTF. The CDR3 nucleotides are TGTGCCAGCAGCTTAGGGGGAGGGGGCTATGGCTACACCTTC.

This chain connects TRBV7-2 to TRBJ2-5, with 8 bases fitting TRBD2. CDR3 length: 15 amino acids. The V gene's germline CDR1 is SGHTA and CDR2 FQGNSA. Trimming took 5 bases from V and 5 from J; bases not matched to a gene: 10. In DNA, the CDR3 is TGTGCCAGCAGCACCCGGACTAGCCCGACCGAGACCCAGTACTTC. Encoded protein: CASSTRTSPTETQYF.

This sequence joins TRBV7-9 and TRBJ1-5, with D unresolved. From germline, CDR1 is SEHNR and CDR2 FQNEAQ (reference sequence). The CDR3 spans 12 residues. V lost 5 bases and J lost 4, with 6 bases in between. Here the CDR3 reads CASSLENQPQHF. The CDR3 nucleotides read TGTGCCAGCAGCCTGGAGAATCAGCCCCAGCATTTT.

V is TRBV28 and J is TRBJ1-2; 9 bases fit TRBD1. Germline CDR1 is MDHEN and CDR2 is SYDVKM. With 4 bases clipped from V and 6 bases from J, the junction kept 12 bases outside the gene matches. The CDR3 contains 16 residues. This chain's CDR3 is CASSSIGQGRLDGYTF. DNA of the CDR3: TGTGCCAGCAGTTCCATAGGACAGGGGAGGTTGGATGGCTACACCTTC.

This clone occurred a few times. This rearrangement joins TRBV7-2 to TRBJ1-1; D is uncertain. In germline, CDR1 is SGHTA, CDR2 FQGNSA. V lost 5 bases to trimming and J lost 0 bases, with 7 bases between them. The CDR3 is made up of 13 amino acids. This CDR3 reads CASSVDLNTEAFF. The CDR3 DNA is TGTGCCAGCAGCGTGGACTTGAACACTGAAGCTTTCTTT.